This T cell receptor (beta chain) was sequenced for a study of CD8 T cells in ankylosing spondylitis. Whole-study results and caveats: For ankylosing spondylitis blood, a TCR beta motif of under ten highly homologous variants appeared characteristic. Reports say disease-linked clones showed up significantly more in matched ankylosing spondylitis synovial fluid.

A few counts support this clonotype. What it binds is unknown. TCRdb used MiXCR to reprocess the 5' RACE reads, holding one entry per CDR3 protein. The sample carries 750,000 to 850,000 distinct CDR3 sequences, about 12% recorded once. The sample comprised blood, either unsorted or a sorted T cell fraction (not recorded which). The sequence came from a male donor with ankylosing spondylitis.

For the CDR3, the DNA is TGTGCCAGCAGTGAAGGGTGGGGGGGTGCCACAGATACGCAGTATTTT. Translated, it gives CASSEGWGGATDTQYF. The genes are TRBV6-1 and TRBJ2-3, with 7 bases matching TRBD2. The germline gives CDR1 MNHNS, CDR2 SASEGT. This CDR3 has 16 residues. J lost 2 bases, V lost 1 base, and 6 bases had no gene match.